The 25 T cell receptor beta chains below come from one sample, sequenced in a study of cytomegalovirus exposure and HLA in healthy donors (dated by TCRdb to about 2017). Receptors were amplified or captured by the immunoSEQ multiplex PCR assay. TCRdb retrieved this table from immuneACCESS and kept in-frame rearrangements only. Not all clones are present; in checked studies, unresolved V genes account for under half, and no reason is known for the remainder. The sample records some 130,000 clones, about 83% of which are singletons. The top ten clonotypes cover around 1.4% of the sample. Sequenced: PBMCs. All receptors derive from a woman aged 25 to 39 in good health and CMV-seronegative.

This chain links TRBV5-1 with TRBJ2-5; 11 bases are shared with TRBD2. The CDR3 has 16 residues. CDR1 and CDR2 (germline): SGHRS, YFSETQ. Trimming removed 0 bases from V and 4 bases from J; junction bases left unmatched: 5. The chain's CDR3 is CASSLGTSGGSETQYF. The CDR3 bases are TGCGCCAGCAGCTTGGGAACTAGCGGGGGATCAGAGACCCAGTACTTC.

V usage is TRBV5-4 and J usage is TRBJ1-2, with D maybe TRBD1 (5 bases). Germline-derived CDR1 and CDR2 are SGHNT and YYREEE (reference sequence). The CDR3 covers 14 residues. Between the trimmed V and J ends, which lost 6 bases and 5 bases, there was a span of 17 bases. The CDR3 region has the DNA TGTGCCAGCACCAGCGGGAGACAGACTTATGGCTACACCTTC. Translating it yields CASTSGRQTYGYTF.

The V and J genes are TRBV4-3 and TRBJ1-1; the D is unclear. V was clipped by 1 base and J by 2 bases, with 8 bases between them. The CDR3 runs 14 residues. The germline V gene encodes CDR1 LGHNA and CDR2 YSLEER. The DNA for the CDR3 is TGCGCCAGCAGCCAAGCCCATTTCAACACTGAAGCTTTCTTT. Translated: CASSQAHFNTEAFF.

The chain carries TRBV5-1 and TRBJ1-2, with a weak D call TRBD1 (5 bases). The germline V and J ends were trimmed by 4 bases and 8 bases, with 15 bases remaining between them. CDR3 size: 13 residues. Germline V gene lookup returns CDR1 SGHRS and CDR2 YFSETQ. The CDR3 sequence is CASSPEGSGGYTF. Written as DNA, the CDR3 is TGCGCCAGCAGCCCGGAGGGGAGCGGCGGCTACACCTTC.

The chain employs TRBV28 and TRBJ2-5; D might be TRBD2 (5 bases). The CDR3 is made up of 16 amino acids. The V gene lost 4 bases and the J gene lost 1 base, with 16 bases spanning the gap. The germline gives CDR1 MDHEN, CDR2 SYDVKM. The CDR3 is CASSSPSGTIQETQYF. In DNA, the CDR3 is TGTGCCAGCAGTTCCCCCAGCGGAACCATCCAAGAGACCCAGTACTTC.

This chain uses TRBV30 with TRBJ1-1; D unclear. The V end lost 4 bases, the J end lost 0 bases, and 6 bases lay between the germline ends. Germline V gene sequence: CDR1 GTSNPN, CDR2 SVGIG (reference sequence). The CDR3 sequence is 12 residues long. In DNA, the CDR3 is TGTGCCTGGAACAGATTGAACACTGAAGCTTTCTTT. Its translation: CAWNRLNTEAFF.

The chain carries TRBV7-3 and TRBJ1-1; the D gene is possibly TRBD1 (6 bases). Trimming pared 5 bases from V and 6 bases from J, leaving 13 bases between. The CDR3 runs 13 residues. CDR1 and CDR2 from the germline V gene are SGHTA and FQGTGA. DNA of the CDR3: TGTGCCAGCAGCCGTCACAGGGCCGCTGAAGCTTTCTTT. Translation gives CASSRHRAAEAFF.

The J gene is TRBJ2-3, the V gene TRBV9, with D perhaps matching TRBD2 (5 bases). The length of the CDR3 is 15 residues. Trimming left V 4 bases short and J 0 bases short, with 12 bases between. The germline V gene has CDR1 SGDLS and CDR2 YYNGEE. CDR3 nucleotide sequence: TGTGCCAGCAGCCCCGTTCAGCGGAGCACAGATACGCAGTATTTT. Its protein is CASSPVQRSTDTQYF.

This clone appeared a few times. This sequence joins TRBV5-1 and TRBJ2-7; 9 nucleotides agree with TRBD1. Germline V gives CDR1 SGHRS, CDR2 YFSETQ. The CDR3 spans 14 residues. The junction had 3 bases not matched to a gene; V was cut back by 4 bases and J by 1 base. This chain's CDR3 is CASSTGTGSYEQYF. The CDR3 region has the DNA TGCGCCAGCAGCACCGGGACAGGGTCCTACGAGCAGTACTTC.

The chain carries TRBV2 and TRBJ2-7; 7 nucleotides line up with TRBD1. CDR3 size: 12 residues. V shed 4 bases, J shed 5 bases, and the junction held 2 bases outside the gene matches. Germline V lookup: CDR1 SNHLY, CDR2 FYNNEI. DNA of the CDR3: TGTGCCAGCAGTGGACAGGGTCACGAGCAGTACTTC. Its protein product is CASSGQGHEQYF.

The CDR3 DNA sequence: TGCAGCGTGAGGAATCACTCTGGAAACACCATATATTTT. Translated: CSVRNHSGNTIYF. J is TRBJ1-3 and V is TRBV29-1; no firm D call. V gave up 6 bases and J gave up 0 bases, with 9 bases separating them. The length of the CDR3 is 13 residues. Germline CDR1 is SQVTM and CDR2 is ANQGSEA.

A single count supports this clone. The rearrangement joins TRBV27 to TRBJ1-1; D possibly corresponds to TRBD1 (6 bases). This CDR3 contains 16 residues. With 5 bases removed from V and 4 bases from J, the gap between germline ends came to 20 bases. Germline lookup yields CDR1 MNHEY and CDR2 SMNVEV (reference sequence). Here the CDR3 reads CASSLATGSGGTEAFF. As DNA, the CDR3 is TGTGCCAGCAGTCTAGCTACAGGGTCGGGTGGCACTGAAGCTTTCTTT.

For this clone: A much larger clone differs by one base, so this may be a read error. V and J are TRBV7-2 and TRBJ1-2; TRBD1 matches 7 bases. The germline V gene encodes CDR1 SGHTA and CDR2 FQGNSA. This CDR3 comprises 12 residues. Losses at the gene ends were 5 bases for V and 4 bases for J; bases not matched to a gene: 1. The CDR3 here is CASSRDSYGYTF. CDR3 nucleotide sequence: TGTGCCAGCAGCCGGGACAGCTATGGCTACACCTTC.

J is TRBJ2-2 and V is TRBV2; 9 bases map to TRBD1. The V segment lost 7 bases and the J segment 8 bases; nucleotides outside the gene matches: 8. Germline V lookup: CDR1 SNHLY, CDR2 FYNNEI. The CDR3 has 14 amino acids. CDR3 sequence: CASNRDRDPGELFF. The CDR3 DNA reads TGTGCCAGCAATCGGGACAGGGATCCGGGGGAGCTGTTTTTT.

The chain employs TRBV7-2 and TRBJ2-5; 7 bases line up with TRBD1. The germline CDR1 and CDR2 sequences are SGHTA and FQGNSA. This CDR3 spans 15 amino acids. V shed 5 bases and J 4 bases; nucleotides not matched to a gene: 10. CDR3: CASSRGTDPRETQYF. CDR3 DNA sequence: TGTGCCAGCAGCCGTGGGACAGATCCCAGAGAGACCCAGTACTTC.

The rearrangement links TRBV5-1 to TRBJ2-1; TRBD2 is a possible D gene (5 bases). V lost 4 bases to trimming and J lost 3 bases, with 23 bases between them. The CDR3 runs to 18 residues. Germline CDR1 and CDR2: SGHRS and YFSETQ. CDR3: CASSPGGSGGYYYNEQFF. Written as DNA, the CDR3 is TGCGCCAGCAGCCCCGGTGGCAGCGGTGGGTACTACTACAATGAGCAGTTCTTC.

The chain has TRBV18 and TRBJ1-6; the D is unclear. CDR1 and CDR2 (germline): KGHSH, LQKENI. The ends were cut back, 5 bases at V and 0 bases at J, with 11 bases in the middle. The CDR3 has 16 amino acids. The DNA for the CDR3 is TGTGCCAGCTCAGAAAAACTGAGCTCCTATAATTCACCCCTCCACTTT. Its protein is CASSEKLSSYNSPLHF.

The chain is built from TRBV29-1 and TRBJ2-3; D might be TRBD2 (6 bases). This CDR3 is 15 amino acids long. Germline CDR1 and CDR2: SQVTM and ANQGSEA. V lost 2 bases to trimming and J lost 2 bases, with 14 bases between them. The CDR3 protein is CSVERASVFTDTQYF. The CDR3 DNA sequence: TGCAGCGTTGAACGTGCTAGCGTATTCACAGATACGCAGTATTTT.

The chain is built from TRBV28 and TRBJ2-7, with TRBD1 identical over 8 bases. V was pared by 4 bases and J by 7 bases, with 6 bases of the junction left unmatched. The germline gives CDR1 MDHEN, CDR2 SYDVKM. The CDR3 loop spans 13 amino acids. In DNA, the CDR3 is TGTGCCAGCAGTTACAGGGGGACGGAAGAGCAGTACTTC. It encodes CASSYRGTEEQYF.

In its sample, this clone was seen once. The V gene is TRBV5-1, the J gene TRBJ2-3, with 7 bases aligning to TRBD2. This CDR3 comprises 12 residues. The junction had 5 bases not matched to a gene; V was cut back by 7 bases and J by 6 bases. Germline V gene sequence: CDR1 SGHRS, CDR2 YFSETQ. The DNA of the CDR3 is TGCGCCAGCGGATTTAGCGGGGATACGCAGTATTTT. Translating it yields CASGFSGDTQYF.

The V and J genes are TRBV27 and TRBJ1-4; tentative D call: TRBD1 (5 bases). Trimming removed 4 bases at V and 7 bases at J, with 22 bases between. This CDR3 is 17 amino acids long. Germline V gene lookup returns CDR1 MNHEY and CDR2 SMNVEV (reference sequence). CDR3 residues: CASSSSTIREGVEKLFF. In DNA, the CDR3 is TGTGCCAGCAGTTCCTCTACTATCAGGGAAGGGGTTGAAAAACTGTTTTTT.

The chain combines TRBV10-3 with TRBJ1-5, with TRBD1 identical over 7 bases. The V gene end was trimmed by 0 bases and the J gene end by 0 bases; junction bases not matched to a gene: 5. The length of the CDR3 is 17 residues. Looked up from germline, CDR1 is ENHRY and CDR2 is SYGVKD. The CDR3 DNA is TGTGCCATCAGTGAGTCGGGGGGACAGTTTAGCAATCAGCCCCAGCATTTT. Its translation is CAISESGGQFSNQPQHF.

The chain joins TRBV6-5 to TRBJ2-7, with TRBD2 as a possible D gene (5 bases). Germline loops: CDR1 MNHEY, CDR2 SVGAGI. The CDR3 has 16 residues. The V end lost 2 bases, the J end lost 0 bases, and 14 bases lay between the germline ends. The CDR3 nucleotides are TGTGCCAGCAGTTACCCTACTAGTCGGGACTCCTACGAGCAGTACTTC. This sequence encodes CASSYPTSRDSYEQYF.

The chain uses TRBV6-1 and TRBJ2-7; 8 nucleotides line up with TRBD2. Germline CDR1 MNHNS, CDR2 SASEGT. CDR3 length: 14 residues. With V trimmed by 6 bases and J by 4 bases, 8 bases remained unmatched. CDR3 in DNA: TGTGCCAGCAGGACTAGCGCGGGTAATTACGAGCAGTACTTC. This codes for CASRTSAGNYEQYF.

The rearrangement uses TRBV2 and TRBJ1-1, with D uncertain. CDR1 is SNHLY and CDR2 is FYNNEI in the germline V gene. The CDR3 has 10 residues. Trimming took off 6 bases at V and 8 bases at J, with 7 bases between the two ends. The CDR3 protein is CASRITEAFF. The CDR3 bases are TGTGCCAGCAGGATTACAGAAGCTTTCTTT.